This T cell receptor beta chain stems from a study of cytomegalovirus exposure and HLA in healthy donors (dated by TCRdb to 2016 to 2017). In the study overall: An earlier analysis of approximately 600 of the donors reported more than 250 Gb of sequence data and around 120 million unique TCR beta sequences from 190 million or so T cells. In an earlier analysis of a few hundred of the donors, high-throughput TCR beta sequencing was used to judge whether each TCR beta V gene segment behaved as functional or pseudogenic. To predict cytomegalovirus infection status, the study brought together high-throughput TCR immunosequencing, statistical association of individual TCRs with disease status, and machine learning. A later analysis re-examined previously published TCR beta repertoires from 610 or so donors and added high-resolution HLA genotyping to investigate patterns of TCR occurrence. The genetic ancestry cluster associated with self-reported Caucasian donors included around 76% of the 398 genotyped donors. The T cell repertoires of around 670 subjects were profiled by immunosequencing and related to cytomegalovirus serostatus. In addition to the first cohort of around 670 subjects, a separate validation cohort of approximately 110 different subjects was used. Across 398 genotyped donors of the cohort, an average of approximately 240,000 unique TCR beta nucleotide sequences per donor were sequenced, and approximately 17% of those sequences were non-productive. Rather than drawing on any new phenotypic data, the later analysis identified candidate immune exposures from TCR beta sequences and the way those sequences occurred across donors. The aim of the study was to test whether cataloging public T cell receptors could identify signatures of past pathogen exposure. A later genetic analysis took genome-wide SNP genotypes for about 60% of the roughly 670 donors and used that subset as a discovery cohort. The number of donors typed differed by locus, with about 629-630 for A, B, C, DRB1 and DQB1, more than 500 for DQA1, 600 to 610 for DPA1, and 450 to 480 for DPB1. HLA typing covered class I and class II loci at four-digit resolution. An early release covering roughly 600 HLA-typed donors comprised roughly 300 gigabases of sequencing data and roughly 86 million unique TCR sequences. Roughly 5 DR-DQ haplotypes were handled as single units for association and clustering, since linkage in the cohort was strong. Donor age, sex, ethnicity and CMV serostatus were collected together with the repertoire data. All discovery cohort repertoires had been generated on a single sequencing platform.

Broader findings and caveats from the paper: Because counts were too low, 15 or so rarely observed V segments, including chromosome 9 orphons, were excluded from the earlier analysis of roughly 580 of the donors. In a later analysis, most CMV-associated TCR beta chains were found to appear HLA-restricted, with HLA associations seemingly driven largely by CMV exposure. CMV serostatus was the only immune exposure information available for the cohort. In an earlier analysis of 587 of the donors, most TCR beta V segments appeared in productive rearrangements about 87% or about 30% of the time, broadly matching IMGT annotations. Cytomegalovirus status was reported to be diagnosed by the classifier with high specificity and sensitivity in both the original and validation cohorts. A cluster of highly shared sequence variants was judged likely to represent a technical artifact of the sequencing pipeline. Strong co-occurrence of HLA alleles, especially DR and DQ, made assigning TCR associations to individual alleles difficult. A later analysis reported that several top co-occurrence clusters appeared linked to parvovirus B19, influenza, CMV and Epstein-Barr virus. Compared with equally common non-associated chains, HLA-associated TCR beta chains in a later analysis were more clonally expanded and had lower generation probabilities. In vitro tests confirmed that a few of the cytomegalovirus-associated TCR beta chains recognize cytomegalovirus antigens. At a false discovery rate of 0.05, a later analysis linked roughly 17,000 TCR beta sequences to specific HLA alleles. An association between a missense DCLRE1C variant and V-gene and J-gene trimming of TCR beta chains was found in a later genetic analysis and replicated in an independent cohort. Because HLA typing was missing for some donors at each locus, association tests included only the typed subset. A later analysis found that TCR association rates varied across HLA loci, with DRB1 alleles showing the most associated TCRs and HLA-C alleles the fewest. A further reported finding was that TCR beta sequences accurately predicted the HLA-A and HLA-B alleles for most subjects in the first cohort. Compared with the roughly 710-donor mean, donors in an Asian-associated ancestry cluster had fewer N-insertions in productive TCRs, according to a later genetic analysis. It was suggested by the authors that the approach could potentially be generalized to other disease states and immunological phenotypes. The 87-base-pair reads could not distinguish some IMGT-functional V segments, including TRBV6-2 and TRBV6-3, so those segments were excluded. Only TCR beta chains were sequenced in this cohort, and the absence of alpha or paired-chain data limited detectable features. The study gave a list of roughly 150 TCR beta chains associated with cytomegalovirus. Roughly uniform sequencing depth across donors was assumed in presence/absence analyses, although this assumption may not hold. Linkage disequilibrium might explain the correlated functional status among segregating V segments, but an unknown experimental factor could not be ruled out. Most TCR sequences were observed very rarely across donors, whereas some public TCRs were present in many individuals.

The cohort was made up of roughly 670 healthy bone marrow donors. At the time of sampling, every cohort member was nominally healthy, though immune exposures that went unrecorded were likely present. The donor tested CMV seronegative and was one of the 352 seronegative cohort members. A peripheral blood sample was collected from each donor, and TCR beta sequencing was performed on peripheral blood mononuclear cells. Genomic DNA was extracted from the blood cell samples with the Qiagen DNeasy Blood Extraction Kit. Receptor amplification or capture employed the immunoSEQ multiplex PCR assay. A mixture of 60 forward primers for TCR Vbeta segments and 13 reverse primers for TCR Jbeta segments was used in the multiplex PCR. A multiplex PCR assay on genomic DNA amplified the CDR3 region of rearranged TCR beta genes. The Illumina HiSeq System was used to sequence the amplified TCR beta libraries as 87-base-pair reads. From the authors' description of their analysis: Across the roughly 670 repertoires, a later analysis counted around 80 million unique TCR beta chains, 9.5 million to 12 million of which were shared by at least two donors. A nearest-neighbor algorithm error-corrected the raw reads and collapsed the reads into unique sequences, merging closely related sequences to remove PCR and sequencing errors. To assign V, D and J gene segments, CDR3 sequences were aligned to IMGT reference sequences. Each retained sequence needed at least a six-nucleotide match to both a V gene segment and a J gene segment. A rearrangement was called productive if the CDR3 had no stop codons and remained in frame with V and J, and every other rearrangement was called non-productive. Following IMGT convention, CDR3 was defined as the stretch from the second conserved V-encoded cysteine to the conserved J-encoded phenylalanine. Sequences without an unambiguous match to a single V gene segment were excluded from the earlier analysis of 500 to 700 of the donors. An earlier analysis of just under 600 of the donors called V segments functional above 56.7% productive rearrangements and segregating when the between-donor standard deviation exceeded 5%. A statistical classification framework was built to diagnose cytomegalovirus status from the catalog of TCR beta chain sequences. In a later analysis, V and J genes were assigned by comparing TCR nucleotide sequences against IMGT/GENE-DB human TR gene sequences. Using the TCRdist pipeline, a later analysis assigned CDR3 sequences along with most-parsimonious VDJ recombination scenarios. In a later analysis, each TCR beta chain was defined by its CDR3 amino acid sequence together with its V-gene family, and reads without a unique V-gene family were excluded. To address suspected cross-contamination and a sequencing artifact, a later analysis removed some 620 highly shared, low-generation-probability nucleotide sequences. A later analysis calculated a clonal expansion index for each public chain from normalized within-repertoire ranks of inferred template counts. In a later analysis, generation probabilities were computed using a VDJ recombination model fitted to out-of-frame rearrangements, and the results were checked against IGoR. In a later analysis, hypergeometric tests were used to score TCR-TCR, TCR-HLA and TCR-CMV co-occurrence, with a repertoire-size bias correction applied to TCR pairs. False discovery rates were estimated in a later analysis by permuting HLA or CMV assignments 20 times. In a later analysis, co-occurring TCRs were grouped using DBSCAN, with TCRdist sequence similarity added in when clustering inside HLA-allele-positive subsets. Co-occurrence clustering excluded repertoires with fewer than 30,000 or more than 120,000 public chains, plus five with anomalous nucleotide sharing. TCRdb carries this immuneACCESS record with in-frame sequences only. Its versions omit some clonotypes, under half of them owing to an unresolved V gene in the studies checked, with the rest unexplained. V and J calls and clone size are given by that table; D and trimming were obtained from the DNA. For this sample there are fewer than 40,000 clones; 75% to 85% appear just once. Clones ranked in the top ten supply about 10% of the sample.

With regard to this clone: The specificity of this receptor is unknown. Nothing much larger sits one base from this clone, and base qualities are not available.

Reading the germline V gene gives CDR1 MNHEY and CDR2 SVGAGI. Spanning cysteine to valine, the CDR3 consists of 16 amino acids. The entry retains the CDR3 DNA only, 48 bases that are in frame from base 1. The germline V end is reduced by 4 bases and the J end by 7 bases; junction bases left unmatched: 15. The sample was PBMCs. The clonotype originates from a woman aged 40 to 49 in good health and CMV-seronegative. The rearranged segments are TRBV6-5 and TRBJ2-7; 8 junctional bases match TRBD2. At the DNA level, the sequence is TGTGCCAGCAGTTCATCCACAACGGGGGGGCCGGAGGAGCAGTACGTC. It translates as CASSSSTTGGPEEQYV.